Shown below are 27 T cell receptor beta chains from a single sample sequenced in a study of human T cells and chemical hapten exposure. Unfractionated whole blood yielded total RNA. TCRdb used MiXCR to reprocess the 5' RACE reads, holding one entry per CDR3 protein. The repertoire consists of 65,000 to 95,000 distinct CDR3 sequences, with approximately 8% occurring once and the leading ten covering over 2%. Every receptor here comes from a male donor in good health.

CDR3: CASSEYPISGANVLTF. CDR3 coding DNA: TGTGCCAGCAGTGAATATCCGATTTCTGGGGCCAACGTCCTGACTTTC. The chain employs TRBV25-1 and TRBJ2-6; D uncertain. Trimming took off 0 bases at V and 1 base at J, with 7 bases between the two ends. Germline V gene lookup returns CDR1 MGHDK and CDR2 SYGVNS. This CDR3 contains 16 residues. The variable domain in full, with the rest retrieved from reference TRBV25-1 and TRBJ2-6, is EADIYQTPRYLVIGTGKKITLECSQTMGHDKMYWYQQDPGMELHLIHYSYGVNSTEKGDLSSESTVSRIRTEHFPLTLESARPSHTSQYLCASSEYPISGANVLTFGAGSRLTVL.

The chain links TRBV11-2 to TRBJ2-7; TRBD1 matches 12 bases. CDR1 SGHAT and CDR2 FQNNGV come from the germline V gene. This CDR3 contains 15 residues. J gave up 4 bases and V 4 bases, and 5 bases lay outside the gene matches. The CDR3 here is CASSSGTGGGYEQYF. The CDR3 nucleotides read TGTGCCAGCAGCTCCGGGACAGGGGGCGGGTACGAGCAGTACTTC.

The chain joins TRBV29-1 to TRBJ1-1; D perhaps matches TRBD1 (6 bases). Germline assignment: CDR1 SQVTM and CDR2 ANQGSEA. The germline V and J ends were trimmed by 7 bases and 0 bases, with 12 bases remaining between them. The CDR3 has 13 residues. CDR3 bases: TGCAGCGCACACAGGGAATTGAACACTGAAGCTTTCTTT. Translating it yields CSAHRELNTEAFF.

The chain is built from TRBV27 and TRBJ2-1; 10 bases are a match to TRBD2. V was pared by 3 bases and J by 7 bases, with 6 bases of the junction left unmatched. The CDR3 sequence is 15 residues long. Germline loops: CDR1 MNHEY, CDR2 SMNVEV (reference sequence). The chain's CDR3 is CASSLVLAGSNEQFF. CDR3 bases: TGTGCCAGCAGTTTGGTACTAGCGGGAAGTAATGAGCAGTTCTTC.

This clonotype was seen many times. The V and J genes are TRBV7-2 and TRBJ2-3; D call uncertain. V was clipped by 3 bases and J by 2 bases, with 9 bases between them. This CDR3 spans 14 amino acids. From germline, CDR1 is SGHTA and CDR2 FQGNSA. CDR3 nucleotides: TGTGCCAGCAGCTTCTCGGAGCACACAGATACGCAGTATTTT. Protein: CASSFSEHTDTQYF.

This clonotype has at least ten counts. V usage is TRBV5-1 and J usage is TRBJ1-1, with D hard to call. Germline assignment: CDR1 SGHRS and CDR2 YFSETQ. The V end lost 5 bases, the J end lost 1 base, and 9 bases lay between the germline ends. The CDR3 sequence is 13 residues long. CDR3 in amino acids: CASSSDENTEAFF. DNA for the CDR3: TGCGCCAGCAGTTCGGACGAGAACACTGAAGCTTTCTTT.

In this sample, this clonotype turned up many times. This chain joins TRBV29-1 and TRBJ2-7; D is perhaps TRBD1 or TRBD2 (5 bases each). This CDR3 region has 13 residues. V was shortened by 6 bases and J by 3 bases, with 15 bases between the two germline ends. The germline V gene has CDR1 SQVTM and CDR2 ANQGSEA. The CDR3 nucleotides read TGCAGCGTCCTCCGGGACCGAGACTACGAGCAGTACTTC. It translates to CSVLRDRDYEQYF.

This clonotype has a count of ten or more. V and J are TRBV2 and TRBJ1-1; D not resolved. The germline V gene encodes CDR1 SNHLY and CDR2 FYNNEI. CDR3 length: 14 residues. Trimming stripped 0 bases from V and 6 bases from J, with 11 bases between. The CDR3 loop reads CASSEAGIASEAFF. In DNA, the CDR3 is TGTGCCAGCAGTGAAGCGGGCATAGCATCTGAAGCTTTCTTT.

The rearrangement links TRBV20-1 to TRBJ1-2; D call uncertain. Germline V gene lookup returns CDR1 DFQATT and CDR2 SNEGSKA (reference sequence). V gave up 0 bases and J gave up 8 bases, with 13 bases separating them. The CDR3 length is 13 residues. This chain's CDR3 is CSARDSRGGGYTF. CDR3 nucleotide sequence: TGCAGTGCTAGAGACAGCCGCGGAGGAGGCTACACCTTC.

This clonotype has a count of ten or more. This chain joins TRBV3-1 and TRBJ2-5, with D perhaps TRBD2 (6 bases). The CDR3 runs 15 residues. Germline CDR1 is LGHDT and CDR2 is YNNKEL (reference sequence). V was trimmed by 1 base and J by 6 bases, leaving 15 bases between them. The CDR3 bases are TGTGCCAGCAGCCAAGTCGGCCGGAGGGCGAAGACCCAGTACTTC. This gives the protein CASSQVGRRAKTQYF.

This clonotype was counted between two and nine times. The rearrangement joins TRBV5-5 to TRBJ2-5, with TRBD1 matching over 7 bases. Germline V gives CDR1 SGHKS, CDR2 YYEKEE (reference sequence). The CDR3 runs to 15 residues. J gave up 1 base and V 0 bases, and 3 bases lay outside the gene matches. Here the CDR3 DNA reads TGTGCCAGCAGCTTGGGACAGGGTTTCCAAGAGACCCAGTACTTC. Translated, it gives CASSLGQGFQETQYF.

This clonotype showed up just a few times. The chain has TRBV29-1 and TRBJ1-5; D not resolved. This CDR3 comprises 14 residues. The V gene's germline CDR1 is SQVTM and CDR2 ANQGSEA. Trimming pared 4 bases from V and 0 bases from J, leaving 10 bases between. CDR3 residues: CSVVEGDSNQPQHF. The CDR3 DNA sequence: TGCAGCGTTGTAGAGGGCGATAGCAATCAGCCCCAGCATTTT.

This clonotype was observed a handful of times. V usage is TRBV12-5 and J usage is TRBJ2-2; 12 bases fit TRBD2. With V trimmed by 4 bases and J by 4 bases, 7 bases remained unmatched. Germline CDR1 LGHNT, CDR2 FRNRAP. This CDR3 is built from 17 residues. The CDR3 is CASGSSTSGRGTGELFF. CDR3 nucleotides: TGTGCTAGTGGTTCCTCGACTAGCGGGAGAGGCACCGGGGAGCTGTTTTTT.

This clonotype occurred many times. The chain has TRBV20-1 and TRBJ1-1; the D is unclear. Germline CDR1 reads DFQATT; CDR2 reads SNEGSKA (reference sequence). The CDR3 length is 13 residues. V dropped 5 bases and J dropped 1 base, with 11 bases sitting between them. CDR3 sequence reads: CSALEYGNTEAFF. In DNA, the CDR3 is TGCAGTGCTCTGGAATATGGGAACACTGAAGCTTTCTTT.

The rearrangement links TRBV2 to TRBJ2-1; no clear D. The germline gives CDR1 SNHLY, CDR2 FYNNEI. Trimming removed 8 bases from V and 7 bases from J, with 12 bases in between. The CDR3 is 12 residues long. The CDR3 coding sequence is TGTGCCAGCGTGGTCCCTAGAAATGAGCAGTTCTTC. Translating gives CASVVPRNEQFF. Supplemented by reference TRBV2 and TRBJ2-1, the full variable domain reads EPEVTQTPSHQVTQMGQEVILRCVPISNHLYFYWYRQILGQKVEFLVSFYNNEISEKSEIFDDQFSVERPDGSNFTLKIRSTKLEDSAMYFCASVVPRNEQFFGPGTRLTVL.

As for this clonotype: Since a much larger clone is just one base distant, this may be a read error. V gene TRBV12-3 or TRBV12-4 combines with J gene TRBJ2-7; D is possibly TRBD2 (6 bases). Trimming pared 2 bases from V and 3 bases from J, leaving 11 bases between. CDR3 size: 14 residues. CDR3 amino acids: CASSLWGEDYEQYF. CDR3 coding DNA: TGTGCCAGCAGTTTATGGGGGGAGGACTACGAGCAGTACTTC.

Ten or more counts support this clonotype. Here the CDR3 reads CASSDRGSYGYTF. The CDR3, as DNA: TGTGCCAGCAGCGACAGGGGCTCGTATGGCTACACCTTC. V and J are TRBV14 and TRBJ1-2; 8 positions agree with TRBD1. The CDR3 consists of 13 residues. V trimming: 5 bases; J trimming: 5 bases; junction bases outside the gene matches: 4. Germline V CDR1 and CDR2: SGHDN, FVKESK.

At least ten counts were recorded for this clonotype. This chain links TRBV10-3 with TRBJ2-3; TRBD1 matches at 12 bases. V lost 4 bases, J lost 2 bases, and 4 bases stayed unmatched. CDR1 ENHRY and CDR2 SYGVKD come from the germline V gene. This CDR3 region has 16 residues. The CDR3 sequence is CAISGPGQGATDTQYF. The CDR3, as DNA: TGTGCCATCAGTGGCCCGGGACAGGGGGCCACAGATACGCAGTATTTT.

This clonotype has just a few counts. The V gene is TRBV7-2, the J gene TRBJ1-5; 7 nucleotides align to TRBD1. Germline trimming cut 5 bases from V and 5 bases from J; bases unmatched to any gene: 12. Looked up from germline, CDR1 is SGHTA and CDR2 is FQGNSA. The CDR3 is 16 amino acids. This CDR3 reads CASSATGSDRYQPQHF. The DNA of the CDR3 is TGTGCCAGCAGCGCGACAGGGAGTGATAGGTATCAGCCCCAGCATTTT.

This clonotype appeared a few times. CDR3 bases: TGTGCCAGCTCACCACCGTTGGACTACGAGCAGTACTTC. Protein sequence: CASSPPLDYEQYF. The chain has TRBV18 and TRBJ2-7, with D unresolved. Germline assignment: CDR1 KGHSH and CDR2 LQKENI. The CDR3 sequence is 13 residues long. V lost 0 bases, J lost 3 bases, and 6 bases lay in between.

The gene calls are TRBV18 and TRBJ1-3; 7 bases line up with TRBD1. Trimming took 1 base from V and 0 from J; bases not matched to a gene: 3. Germline CDR1 and CDR2: KGHSH and LQKENI. The CDR3 is 16 residues long. The CDR3 DNA follows: TGTGCCAGCTCACCACGGGACAGAAACTCTGGAAACACCATATATTTT. Its protein is CASSPRDRNSGNTIYF. The whole variable domain, filled in from reference TRBV18 and TRBJ1-3, reads NAGVMQNPRHLVRRRGQEARLRCSPMKGHSHVYWYRQLPEEGLKFMVYLQKENIIDESGMPKERFSAEFPKEGPSILRIQQVVRGDSAAYFCASSPRDRNSGNTIYFGEGSWLTVV.

This clonotype has a count of ten or more. The chain couples TRBV12-5 to TRBJ1-2, with D possibly TRBD1 on 5 matching bases. V lost 3 bases and J lost 2, with 25 bases in between. The CDR3 length is 19 residues. CDR1 and CDR2 (germline): LGHNT, FRNRAP. CDR3 coding DNA: TGTGCTAGTGGTTTCCCGAGTCGGGGACTACTTGTGACCAACTATGGCTACACCTTC. Its translation is CASGFPSRGLLVTNYGYTF.

The rearrangement uses TRBV9 and TRBJ2-1, with 15 bases identical to TRBD2. The germline V gene encodes CDR1 SGDLS and CDR2 YYNGEE. The CDR3 covers 16 residues. The trim removed 4 bases at V and 8 bases at J, leaving 7 bases unmatched. The CDR3 DNA reads as TGTGCCAGCAGCCCCCGGACTAGCGGGAGGGGGTATGAGCAGTTCTTC. The encoded protein is CASSPRTSGRGYEQFF.

In this sample, this clonotype turned up many times. The rearrangement uses TRBV6-6 and TRBJ2-7; D is unresolved. The germline gives CDR1 MNHNY, CDR2 SVGAGI (reference sequence). Trimming took off 2 bases at V and 5 bases at J, with 7 bases between the two ends. This CDR3 region has 12 residues. Written as DNA, the CDR3 is TGTGCCAGCAGTTACCCCAGCGACGAGCAGTACTTC. It translates to CASSYPSDEQYF.

This clonotype was recorded a few times. The chain couples TRBV29-1 to TRBJ2-5; no clear D gene. Germline CDR1 and CDR2: SQVTM and ANQGSEA. With 3 bases removed from V and 4 bases from J, the gap between germline ends came to 15 bases. The CDR3 is 14 residues long. Here the CDR3 reads CSVEVLALGETQYF. The CDR3 DNA is TGCAGCGTTGAGGTTCTGGCGTTGGGAGAGACCCAGTACTTC.

This clonotype has at least ten counts. The chain has TRBV7-2 and TRBJ1-2; D is possibly TRBD1 (6 bases). This CDR3 is built from 18 residues. The germline V and J ends were trimmed by 2 bases and 0 bases, with 19 bases remaining between them. Germline V CDR1 and CDR2: SGHTA, FQGNSA. The CDR3 sequence is CASSLMWTELKANYGYTF. The CDR3 bases are TGTGCCAGCAGCTTAATGTGGACAGAACTTAAAGCTAACTATGGCTACACCTTC.

This clonotype was counted at least ten times. The V call is TRBV5-1, the J call TRBJ2-5, with 9 positions matching TRBD1. J lost 2 bases, V lost 4 bases, and 3 bases had no gene match. Germline lookup yields CDR1 SGHRS and CDR2 YFSETQ. This CDR3 has 14 amino acids. CDR3 sequence reads: CASSRGTGQETQYF. The CDR3 nucleotides read TGCGCCAGCAGCAGAGGGACAGGGCAAGAGACCCAGTACTTC.